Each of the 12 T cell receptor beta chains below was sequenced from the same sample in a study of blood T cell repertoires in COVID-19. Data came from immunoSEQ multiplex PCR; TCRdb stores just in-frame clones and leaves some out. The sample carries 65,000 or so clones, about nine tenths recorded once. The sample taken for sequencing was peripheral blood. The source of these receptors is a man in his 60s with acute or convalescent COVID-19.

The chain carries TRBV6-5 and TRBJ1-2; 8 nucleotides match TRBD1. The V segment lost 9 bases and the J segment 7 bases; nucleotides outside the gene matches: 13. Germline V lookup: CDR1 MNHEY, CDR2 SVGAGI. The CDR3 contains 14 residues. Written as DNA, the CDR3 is TGTGCCAGTTCACTTAGTCAGGGGGCAGCTGGCTACACCTTC. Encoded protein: CASSLSQGAAGYTF.

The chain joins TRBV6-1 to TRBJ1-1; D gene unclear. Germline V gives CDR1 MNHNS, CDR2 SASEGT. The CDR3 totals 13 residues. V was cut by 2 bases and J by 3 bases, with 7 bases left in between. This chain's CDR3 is CASSEQVHTEAFF. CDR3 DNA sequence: TGTGCCAGCAGTGAACAGGTGCACACTGAAGCTTTCTTT.

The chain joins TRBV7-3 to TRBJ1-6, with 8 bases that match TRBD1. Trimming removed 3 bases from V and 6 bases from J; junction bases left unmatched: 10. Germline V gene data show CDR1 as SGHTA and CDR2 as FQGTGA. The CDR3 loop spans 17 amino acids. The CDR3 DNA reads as TGTGCCAGCAGCTTGAGGCCGGGACAGGTGCCTAATTCACCCCTCCACTTT. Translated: CASSLRPGQVPNSPLHF.

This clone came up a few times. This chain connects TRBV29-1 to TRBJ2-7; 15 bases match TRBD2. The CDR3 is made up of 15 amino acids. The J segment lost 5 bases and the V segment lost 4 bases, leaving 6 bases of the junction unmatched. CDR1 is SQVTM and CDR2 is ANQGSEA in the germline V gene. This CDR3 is CSVGGLAGGTDEQYF. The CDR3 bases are TGCAGCGTTGGGGGACTAGCGGGGGGAACGGACGAGCAGTACTTC.

CDR3 amino acids: CASSVSGRSTDTQYF. The CDR3 nucleotides read TGTGCCAGCAGCGTATCGGGGAGAAGCACAGATACGCAGTATTTT. The V and J genes are TRBV9 and TRBJ2-3; a weak D match, TRBD2 (5 bases). V lost 1 base and J lost 0, with 9 bases in between. From germline, CDR1 is SGDLS and CDR2 YYNGEE. The CDR3 extends over 15 amino acids.

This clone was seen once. The CDR3: CASSFRGLNTEAFF. CDR3 in DNA: TGCGCCAGCAGCTTCAGGGGCCTGAACACTGAAGCTTTCTTT. V gene TRBV5-1 combines with J gene TRBJ1-1; tentative D call: TRBD1 (6 bases). Germline lookup yields CDR1 SGHRS and CDR2 YFSETQ. V lost 2 bases and J 0 bases, leaving 8 bases between the germline ends. The CDR3 has 14 residues.

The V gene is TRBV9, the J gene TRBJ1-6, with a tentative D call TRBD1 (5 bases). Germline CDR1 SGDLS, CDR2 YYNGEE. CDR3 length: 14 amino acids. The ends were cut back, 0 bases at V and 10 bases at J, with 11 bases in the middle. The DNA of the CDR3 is TGTGCCAGCAGCGTAGTAGGGGATGGGTCACCCCTCCACTTT. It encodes CASSVVGDGSPLHF.

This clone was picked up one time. The chain's CDR3 is CASRVREQYF. The CDR3 DNA reads TGTGCCAGCAGGGTCCGGGAGCAGTACTTC. This chain uses TRBV2 with TRBJ2-7; D is unclear. Looked up from germline, CDR1 is SNHLY and CDR2 is FYNNEI. The CDR3 runs to 10 residues. The germline V and J ends were trimmed by 6 bases and 7 bases, with 7 bases remaining between them.

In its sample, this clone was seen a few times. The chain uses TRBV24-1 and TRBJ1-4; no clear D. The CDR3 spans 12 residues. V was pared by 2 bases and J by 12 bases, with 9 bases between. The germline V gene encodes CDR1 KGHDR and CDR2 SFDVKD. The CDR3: CATSDSARQLFF. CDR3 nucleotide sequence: TGTGCCACCAGTGATTCCGCGCGGCAACTGTTTTTT.

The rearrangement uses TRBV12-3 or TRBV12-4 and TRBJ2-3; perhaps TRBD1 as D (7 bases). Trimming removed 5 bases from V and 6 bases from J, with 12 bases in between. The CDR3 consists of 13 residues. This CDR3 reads CASSGAGGDTQYF. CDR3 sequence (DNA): TGTGCCAGCAGTGGGGCAGGGGGGGATACGCAGTATTTT.

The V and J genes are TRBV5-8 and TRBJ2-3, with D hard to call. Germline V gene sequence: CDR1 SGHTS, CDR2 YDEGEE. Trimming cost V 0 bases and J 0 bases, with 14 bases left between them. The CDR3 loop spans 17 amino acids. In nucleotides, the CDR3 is TGTGCCAGCAGCTTGGCGATACAGAAGGCCAGCACAGATACGCAGTATTTT. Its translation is CASSLAIQKASTDTQYF.

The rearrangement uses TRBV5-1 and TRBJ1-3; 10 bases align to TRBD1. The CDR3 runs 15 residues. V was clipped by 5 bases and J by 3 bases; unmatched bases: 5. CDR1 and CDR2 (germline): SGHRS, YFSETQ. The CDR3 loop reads CASSDRGLVGNTIYF. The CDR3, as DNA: TGCGCCAGCAGTGACAGGGGGCTAGTTGGAAACACCATATATTTT.